Presented here are 13 T cell receptor beta chains from one specimen sequenced in a study of OX40 agonist ivuxolimab in advanced cancers. The protocol was immunoSEQ multiplex PCR, while the TCRdb copy is restricted to in-frame clones and leaves out a portion. The table lists 55,000 to 65,000 clones, over 60% of them singletons. The sequences come from CD4+ or CD8+ T cells sorted from blood, collected in a trial of the OX40 agonist ivuxolimab. The receptors were gathered from an adult with an advanced solid tumor such as melanoma, head and neck, liver or kidney cancer.

The chain uses TRBV7-3 and TRBJ2-3; D is possibly TRBD2 (6 bases). V was cut by 3 bases and J by 1 base, with 11 bases left in between. Germline loops: CDR1 SGHTA, CDR2 FQGTGA. The CDR3 covers 15 residues. The CDR3 is CASSLGGERTDTQYF. The CDR3 nucleotides read TGTGCCAGCAGCTTGGGGGGAGAGCGCACAGATACGCAGTATTTT.

The rearrangement uses TRBV6-6 and TRBJ1-2, with no clear D. The CDR3 runs to 11 residues. Trimming took off 8 bases at V and 2 bases at J, with 6 bases between the two ends. Looked up from germline, CDR1 is MNHNY and CDR2 is SVGAGI (reference sequence). The CDR3 loop reads CASGRNYGYTF. CDR3 bases: TGTGCCAGCGGTAGGAACTATGGCTACACCTTC.

This clone was picked up one time. The rearrangement links TRBV10-3 to TRBJ2-5; D gene unclear. The germline gives CDR1 ENHRY, CDR2 SYGVKD. Trimming pared 2 bases from V and 2 bases from J, leaving 9 bases between. The CDR3 has 14 residues. CDR3 sequence reads: CAISETIMQETQYF. The CDR3 nucleotides read TGTGCCATCAGTGAGACGATTATGCAAGAGACCCAGTACTTC.

This chain joins TRBV2 and TRBJ2-6; D gene unclear. Germline V CDR1 and CDR2: SNHLY, FYNNEI. V was cut by 4 bases and J by 2 bases, with 9 bases left in between. This CDR3 is built from 15 residues. CDR3: CASSVAETGANVLTF. CDR3 coding DNA: TGTGCCAGCAGTGTCGCGGAGACTGGGGCCAACGTCCTGACTTTC.

V and J are TRBV4-2 and TRBJ1-2; D is perhaps TRBD1 (5 bases). Trimming stripped 1 base from V and 0 bases from J, with 9 bases between. In germline, CDR1 is LGHNA, CDR2 YNFKEQ. CDR3 length equals 15 residues. The CDR3 DNA follows: TGTGCCAGCAGCCAAGGGGGCGCCACTAACTATGGCTACACCTTC. Its translation is CASSQGGATNYGYTF.

The chain combines TRBV6-5 with TRBJ1-1; D is uncertain. CDR1 MNHEY and CDR2 SVGAGI come from the germline V gene. V lost 0 bases and J 2 bases, leaving 10 bases between the germline ends. The CDR3 has 15 residues. The CDR3 region is CASSYSWGLNTEAFF. CDR3 coding DNA: TGTGCCAGCAGTTACTCGTGGGGTCTCAACACTGAAGCTTTCTTT.

The J gene is TRBJ1-1, the V gene TRBV9; TRBD1 aligns across 9 bases. The CDR3 contains 15 residues. Germline V lookup: CDR1 SGDLS, CDR2 YYNGEE. J lost 0 bases, V lost 3 bases, and 3 bases had no gene match. The CDR3 nucleotides read TGTGCCAGCAGCGGGGGACAGGGAGTGAACACTGAAGCTTTCTTT. Translated: CASSGGQGVNTEAFF.

The rearrangement joins TRBV2 to TRBJ1-4; 8 bases are a match to TRBD1. Germline V gene data show CDR1 as SNHLY and CDR2 as FYNNEI. V shed 6 bases, J shed 5 bases, and the junction held 8 bases outside the gene matches. The CDR3 has 15 residues. In DNA form, the CDR3 reads TGTGCCAGCAGAGTTCTACAGGGGGGGAATGAAAAACTGTTTTTT. Its protein product is CASRVLQGGNEKLFF.

The chain employs TRBV19 and TRBJ1-1, with D possibly being TRBD1 (6 bases). The CDR3 is 14 residues long. Germline CDR1 LNHDA, CDR2 SQIVND (reference sequence). The ends were cut back, 8 bases at V and 3 bases at J, with 16 bases in the middle. DNA for the CDR3: TGTGCCAGTGACAGTAGGGGGACCTACACTGAAGCTTTCTTT. As protein: CASDSRGTYTEAFF.

The chain recombines TRBV11-2 with TRBJ2-3; 15 bases line up with TRBD2. CDR1 and CDR2 from the germline V gene are SGHAT and FQNNGV. J lost 1 base, V lost 5 bases, and 4 bases had no gene match. CDR3 length equals 17 residues. CDR3 loop: CASSGLAGGPRTDTQYF. The CDR3 region has the DNA TGTGCCAGCAGCGGACTAGCGGGAGGGCCTCGCACAGATACGCAGTATTTT.

J is TRBJ2-7 and V is TRBV5-1; D is perhaps TRBD2 (7 bases). Deletions cut 2 bases from V and 4 bases from J, with 19 bases between. CDR3 length equals 16 residues. Germline V gives CDR1 SGHRS, CDR2 YFSETQ. CDR3 sequence (DNA): TGCGCCAGCAGCTTAAGCCGCCAGGGGAGGGGGTACGAGCAGTACTTC. This sequence encodes CASSLSRQGRGYEQYF.

This clone turned up a few times. The rearrangement joins TRBV25-1 to TRBJ2-3; 9 bases line up with TRBD2. Germline CDR1 reads MGHDK; CDR2 reads SYGVNS. The CDR3 has 15 amino acids. The trim removed 3 bases at V and 2 bases at J, leaving 3 bases unmatched. CDR3 DNA sequence: TGTGCCAGCAGTGATCAGCGGGGGGTCACAGATACGCAGTATTTT. Protein sequence: CASSDQRGVTDTQYF.

V is TRBV6-5 and J is TRBJ1-2; 7 bases align to TRBD1. Per germline, CDR1 MNHEY and CDR2 SVGAGI. The length of the CDR3 is 13 residues. The J segment lost 8 bases and the V segment lost 2 bases, leaving 5 bases of the junction unmatched. The CDR3 protein is CASSYTTGTGYTF. DNA for the CDR3: TGTGCCAGCAGTTACACGACAGGGACCGGCTACACCTTC.